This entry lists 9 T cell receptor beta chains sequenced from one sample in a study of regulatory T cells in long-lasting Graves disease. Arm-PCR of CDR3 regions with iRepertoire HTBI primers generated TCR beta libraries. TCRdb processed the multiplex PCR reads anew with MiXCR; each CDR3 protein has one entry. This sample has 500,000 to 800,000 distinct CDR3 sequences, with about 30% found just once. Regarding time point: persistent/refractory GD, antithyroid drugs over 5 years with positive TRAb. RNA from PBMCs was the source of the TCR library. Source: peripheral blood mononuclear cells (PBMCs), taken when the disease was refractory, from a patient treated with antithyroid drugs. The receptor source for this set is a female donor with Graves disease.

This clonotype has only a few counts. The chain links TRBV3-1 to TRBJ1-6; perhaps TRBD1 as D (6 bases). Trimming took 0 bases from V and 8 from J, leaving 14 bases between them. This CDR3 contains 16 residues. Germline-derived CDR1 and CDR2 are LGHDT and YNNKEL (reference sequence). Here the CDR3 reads CASSQDWGQGHSPLHF. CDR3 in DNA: TGTGCCAGCAGCCAAGATTGGGGGCAGGGGCATTCACCCCTCCACTTT.

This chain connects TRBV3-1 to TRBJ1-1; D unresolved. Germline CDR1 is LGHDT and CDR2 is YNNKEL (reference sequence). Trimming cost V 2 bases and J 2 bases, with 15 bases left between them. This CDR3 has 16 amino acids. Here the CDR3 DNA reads TGTGCCAGCAGCCAACTTAGGCGTTTCGAAAACACTGAAGCTTTCTTT. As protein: CASSQLRRFENTEAFF.

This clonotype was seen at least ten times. The CDR3 nucleotides are TGTGCCACCAGCCTAGATCCGAACACTGAAGCTTTCTTT. As protein: CATSLDPNTEAFF. V usage is TRBV15 and J usage is TRBJ1-1, with no clear D. V was pared by 5 bases and J by 1 base, with 8 bases between. The CDR3 totals 13 residues. In germline, CDR1 is LNHNV, CDR2 YYDKDF (reference sequence).

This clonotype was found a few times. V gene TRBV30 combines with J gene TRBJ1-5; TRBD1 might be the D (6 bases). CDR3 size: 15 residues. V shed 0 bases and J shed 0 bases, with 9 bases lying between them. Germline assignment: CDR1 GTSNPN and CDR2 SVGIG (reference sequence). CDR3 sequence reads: CAWSVGTTSNQPQHF. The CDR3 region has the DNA TGTGCCTGGAGTGTCGGGACAACTAGCAATCAGCCCCAGCATTTT. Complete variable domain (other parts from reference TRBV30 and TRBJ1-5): SQTIHQWPATLVQPVGSPLSLECTVEGTSNPNLYWYRQAAGRGLQLLFYSVGIGQISSEVPQNLSASRPQDRQFILSSKKLLLSDSGFYLCAWSVGTTSNQPQHFGDGTRLSIL.

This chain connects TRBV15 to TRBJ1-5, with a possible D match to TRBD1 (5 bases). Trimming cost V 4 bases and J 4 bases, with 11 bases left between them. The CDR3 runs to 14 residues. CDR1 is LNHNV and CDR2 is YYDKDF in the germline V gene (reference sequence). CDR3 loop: CATSTSRGNQPQHF. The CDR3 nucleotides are TGTGCCACCAGCACCAGCCGGGGGAATCAGCCCCAGCATTTT. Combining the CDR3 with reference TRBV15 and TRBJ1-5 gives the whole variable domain DAMVIQNPRYQVTQFGKPVTLSCSQTLNHNVMYWYQQKSSQAPKLLFHYYDKDFNNEADTPDNFQSRRPNTSFCFLDIRSPGLGDTAMYLCATSTSRGNQPQHFGDGTRLSIL.

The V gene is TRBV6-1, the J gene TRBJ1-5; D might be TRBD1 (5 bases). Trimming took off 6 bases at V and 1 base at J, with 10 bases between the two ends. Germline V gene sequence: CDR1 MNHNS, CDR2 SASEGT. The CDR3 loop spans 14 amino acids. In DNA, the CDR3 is TGTGCCAGCAGACAAAGGGGCAGCAATCAGCCCCAGCATTTT. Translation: CASRQRGSNQPQHF.

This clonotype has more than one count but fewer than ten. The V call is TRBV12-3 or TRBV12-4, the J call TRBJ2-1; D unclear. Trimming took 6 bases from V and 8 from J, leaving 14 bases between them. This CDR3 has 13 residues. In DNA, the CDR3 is TGTGCCAGCAGATCCCTCTTTCGCGATGAGCAGTTCTTC. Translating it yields CASRSLFRDEQFF.

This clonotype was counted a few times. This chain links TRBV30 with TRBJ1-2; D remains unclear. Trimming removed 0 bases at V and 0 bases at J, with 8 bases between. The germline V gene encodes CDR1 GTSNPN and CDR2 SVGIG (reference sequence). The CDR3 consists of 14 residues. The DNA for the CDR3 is TGTGCCTGGAGTGTCTTTTTAACTAACTATGGCTACACCTTC. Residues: CAWSVFLTNYGYTF.

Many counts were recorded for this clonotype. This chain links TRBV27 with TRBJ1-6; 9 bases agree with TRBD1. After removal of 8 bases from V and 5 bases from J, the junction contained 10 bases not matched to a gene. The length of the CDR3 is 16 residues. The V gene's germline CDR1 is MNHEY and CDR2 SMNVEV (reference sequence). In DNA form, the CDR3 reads TGTGCCAGCCGTCCGGGACAGGGTTTTGATAATTCACCCCTCCACTTT. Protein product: CASRPGQGFDNSPLHF.